This T cell receptor (beta chain) was captured by sequencing in a study of cytomegalovirus exposure and HLA in healthy donors. Findings of the study overall: Association with HLA alleles at 0.05 false discovery rate was found for some 18,000 TCR beta sequences in a later analysis. Cytomegalovirus-associated TCR beta chains were listed, numbering 164.

Looked up from germline, CDR1 is SNHLY and CDR2 is FYNNEI. V was pared by 5 bases and J by 2 bases, with 9 bases between. The CDR3 loop spans 13 amino acids. This PCR relied on a set of 60 Vbeta primers and 13 Jbeta primers. Data came from immunoSEQ multiplex PCR; TCRdb stores just in-frame clones and leaves some out. This table has roughly 150,000 clones, around two thirds appearing once. Only a few counts were recorded for this clone. The antigen is not known. Sequenced sample: PBMCs. This sequence was found in a man younger than 45 in good health and CMV-seropositive. The J gene is TRBJ1-1, the V gene TRBV2; no clear D gene. CDR3: CASSTDINTEAFF. The CDR3 DNA follows: TGTGCCAGCAGTACCGACATTAACACTGAAGCTTTCTTT.